What follows is one T cell receptor (beta chain) and its context. This clone has more than one count but fewer than ten. Its antigen is currently not known. Per-nucleotide qualities are absent, and no much larger clonotype sits a single base away. TCRbeta rearrangements were sequenced from genomic DNA using the immunoSEQ assay at survey resolution. From the authors' description of their analysis: In the TCR sequencing data, the lowest productive clonotype frequency that could be detected was 2.59 x 10-5. Only productive TCRbeta rearrangements, defined as complete and in-frame sequences, were included in the analyses. Sample clonality was computed as Simpson clonality in the immunoSEQ Analyzer version 3.0. Clones were categorized by frequency as very rare, small, medium, large (1-20%) or hyperexpanded (>20%). Generation probabilities were estimated with OLGA 1.2.3, V-gene circos plots were generated with VDJtools, specificities were searched for in VDJdb, and CDR3 motifs were identified with GLIPH. The immuneACCESS repertoire file appears here via TCRdb, limited to in-frame rearrangements. These files lack a portion of the clones; in checked studies, under half of the deficit traces to unresolved V genes, and the cause of the others is not known. V and J calls and clone size are given by that table; D and trimming were obtained from the DNA. The sample contains some 30,000 clones, about four fifths of them found a single time. The top ten clonotypes cover about 4.6% of the sample.

The cysteine opens and the phenylalanine closes a CDR3 of 15 amino acids. Only the CDR3 DNA stays, 45 bases, in frame from base 1. The CDR1 and CDR2 encoded by the germline V gene are SGHVS and FNYEAQ. Unmatched junction bases come to 5, with V trimmed by 5 bases and J by 4 bases. The data are from a study of STAT5B mutations in CD4+ large granular lymphocyte leukemia (dated by TCRdb to 2021 to 2024). For the wider study: Among the healthy controls, the CDR3 'QG' motif was associated with a particular HLA allele. The study compared the TCRbeta repertoires of patients with CD4+ T-cell large granular lymphocyte leukemia against those of healthy blood donors. Flow cytometry performed on FACSCanto II or FACSVerse showed that the purified fractions had more than 95% purity among lymphocytes. Overall study results and their limits: Main leukemic clonotypes were private to each patient, although roughly 26% of the main leukemic clonotypes were found at low frequency in the non-leukemic repertoires of other patients. CD4-sorted patient repertoires appeared more clonal than healthy CD4+ repertoires, and this difference persisted after removing the putative leukemic clones. The data were not HLA-matched, and the higher clonality in CD4+ T-LGLL than in CD8+ T-LGLL could be due to the relatively small sample size. Enrichment of TRBV06-family usage was observed among the top patient clones (8/27) relative to healthy controls (2/35).

Healthy controls were roughly 36 blood donors whose buffy coats came from the Finnish Red Cross blood service. All TCR-sequenced material derived from peripheral blood: patient blood samples and healthy donor buffy coats. Peripheral blood mononuclear cells were isolated by Ficoll-Hypaque gradient centrifugation. Magnetic purification was used to isolate CD4+ cells from the buffy coats of the healthy controls. Genomic DNA was extracted with the Gentra Puregene Cell and Tissue kit and quantified on a Qubit 2.0 fluorometer. This receptor was taken from a human donor in good health. The chain was built from TRBV7-6 and TRBJ2-7; 13 bases in the middle match TRBD2. The sample comprised CD4+ T cells from blood buffy coats. The CDR3 corresponds to CASSPGLAGVYEQYF. The DNA reads as follows: TGTGCCAGCAGCCCCGGACTAGCGGGGGTTTACGAGCAGTACTTC.